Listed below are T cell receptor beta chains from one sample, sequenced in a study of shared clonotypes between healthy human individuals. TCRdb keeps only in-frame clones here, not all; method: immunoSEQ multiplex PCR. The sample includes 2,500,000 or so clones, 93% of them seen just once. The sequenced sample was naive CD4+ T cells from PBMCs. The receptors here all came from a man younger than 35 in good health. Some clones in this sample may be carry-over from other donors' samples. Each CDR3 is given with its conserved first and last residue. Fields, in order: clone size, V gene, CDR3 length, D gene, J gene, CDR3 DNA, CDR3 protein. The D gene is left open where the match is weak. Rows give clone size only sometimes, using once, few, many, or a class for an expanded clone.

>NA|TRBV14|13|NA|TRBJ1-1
TGTGCCAGCAGCCAAGATACAGGGCCCGGGGCTTTCTTT
CASSQDTGPGAFF
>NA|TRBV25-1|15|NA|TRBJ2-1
TGTGCCAGCAGTGACCCGGGACAACCATACAATGAGCAGTTCTTC
CASSDPGQPYNEQFF
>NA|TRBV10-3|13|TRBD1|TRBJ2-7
TGTGCCATCAACGCCGAGACAGGGAGCGAGCAGTACTTC
CAINAETGSEQYF
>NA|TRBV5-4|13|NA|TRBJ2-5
TGTGCCAGCAGCCCACCAGGGGCAGAGACCCAGTACTTC
CASSPPGAETQYF
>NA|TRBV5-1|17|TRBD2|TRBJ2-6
TGCGCCAGCAGCCGTGGACTAGCGGGAGCTGGGGCCAACGTCCTGACTTTC
CASSRGLAGAGANVLTF
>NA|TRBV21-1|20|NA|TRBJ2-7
TGTGCCAGCAGCAAACAGCCGGGACTAGCGGGAGGGCCCGCTACCTACGAGCAGTACTTC
CASSKQPGLAGGPATYEQYF
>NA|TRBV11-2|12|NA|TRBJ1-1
TGTGCCAGCAGCCGGGATCCCCTGTGGGCTTTCTTT
CASSRDPLWAFF
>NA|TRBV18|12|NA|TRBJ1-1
TGTGCCAGCTCCCCCGGCAGGGTGGAAGCTTTCTTT
CASSPGRVEAFF
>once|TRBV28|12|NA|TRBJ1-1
TGTGCCAGCAGTTTCGAAGGGCAAAAAGCTTTCTTT
CASSFEGQKAFF
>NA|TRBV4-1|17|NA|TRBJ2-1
TGCGCCAGCAGCCAAGGTTTTGTAGGGGTTCTTTACAATGAGCAGTTCTTC
CASSQGFVGVLYNEQFF
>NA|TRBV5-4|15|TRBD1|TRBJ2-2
TGTGCCAGCAGGCAGACAGGGGCTAACGCCGGGGAGCTGTTTTTT
CASRQTGANAGELFF
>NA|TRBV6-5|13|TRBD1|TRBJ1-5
TGTGCCAGCCGGGACAGCCGAAATCAGCCCCAGCATTTT
CASRDSRNQPQHF
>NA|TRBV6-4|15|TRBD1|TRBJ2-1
TGTGCCAGCAGATCCAGACAGGGAGCGCACAATGAGCAGTTCTTC
CASRSRQGAHNEQFF
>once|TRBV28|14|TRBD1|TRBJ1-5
TGTGCCGGGATAGACAGGGATAAAGCTCAGCCCCAGCATTTT
CAGIDRDKAQPQHF
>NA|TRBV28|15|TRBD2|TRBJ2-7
TGTGCCAGCAGTTTAGGTGGAGCGGGAGGAAGAGAGCAGTACTTC
CASSLGGAGGREQYF
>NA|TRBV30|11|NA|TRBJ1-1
TGTGCCTGGACAAGGGATAGGGCAGCTTTCTTT
CAWTRDRAAFF
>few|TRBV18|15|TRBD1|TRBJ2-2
TGTGCCAGCTCACCACGACAGGGGAACACCGGGGAGCTGTTTTTT
CASSPRQGNTGELFF
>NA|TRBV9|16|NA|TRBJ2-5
TGTGCCAGCAGCCCACCTTGGGCAGGGGCGGGGGAGACCCAGTACTTC
CASSPPWAGAGETQYF
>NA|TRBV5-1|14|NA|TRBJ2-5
TGCGCCAGCAGCCTCCCAGACAGGCAAGAGACCCAGTACTTC
CASSLPDRQETQYF
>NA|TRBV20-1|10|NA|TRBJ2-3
TGCAGTGCTAGATTAGATACGCAGTATTTT
CSARLDTQYF
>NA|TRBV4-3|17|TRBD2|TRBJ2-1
TGCGCCAGCAGCCAAGACCCGACTAGCGGGAGCTTCAATGAGCAGTTCTTC
CASSQDPTSGSFNEQFF
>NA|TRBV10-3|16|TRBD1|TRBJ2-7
TGTGCCATCAGTGAGTTTCAAGAGGGGGCAGCGGACGAGCAGTACTTC
CAISEFQEGAADEQYF
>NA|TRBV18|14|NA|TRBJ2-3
TGTGCCAGCTCATCATTAACTAGCACAGATACGCAGTATTTT
CASSSLTSTDTQYF
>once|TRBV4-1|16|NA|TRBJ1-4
TGCGCCAGCAGCCAAGTTTTCCAGGGGCGGGATGAAAAACTGTTTTTT
CASSQVFQGRDEKLFF
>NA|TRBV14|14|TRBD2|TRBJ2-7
TGTGCCAGCAGGGGGGGGAGGATGCCCTACGAGCAGTACTTC
CASRGGRMPYEQYF
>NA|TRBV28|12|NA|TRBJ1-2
TGTGCCGACGACGGAAGCCTGAATGGCTACACCTTC
CADDGSLNGYTF